The entry below gives a single T cell receptor beta chain sequence along with its context. The specificity of this receptor is unknown. One base away there is no much larger clone; base qualities are not given. The sample comes from a study of T cell responses to AZD1222 COVID-19 vaccine (dated by TCRdb to about 2021). Background for the entire study: AZD1222 recipients with second doses at about 4 weeks or about 12 weeks were pooled, because spike-specific TCR depth and breadth did not differ between schedules. TCR sequencing was performed for approximately 240 trial participants, of whom some 200 were given two doses of AZD1222 and about 25 were given two doses of MenACWY control vaccine. Trial participants were enrolled by age into subgroups of 18-55, 56-69 and 70-plus years, and roughly 150, 30 and 60 TCR-sequenced participants, respectively, were included in these subgroups. Results and caveats for the whole study, not just this receptor: Because no day 14 peak-response samples were available, the repertoires could be characterized only after the peak T cell response. In the small 56-69-year group, the increase in depth fell short of significance, most likely because of low power. Most participants were white British and females outnumbered males, and the authors suggested that clonal diversity may have been underestimated. A significant rise in spike-specific TCR breadth and depth was observed after two AZD1222 doses relative to day 0 and relative to MenACWY recipients. Reportedly, close to half of the unique spike-specific TCRs recognized epitopes lying outside the regions that are mutated in the B.1.351 and B.1.1.7 variants. Conclusions about previously exposed vaccinees are limited, since just five or six AZD1222 recipients were seropositive for SARS-CoV-2 at baseline. Vaccine-associated CD4 TCRs spanned the whole spike protein, with dominant responses in regions 160-218 and 743-854.

Deletion took 6 bases off V and 4 bases off J, with a span of 21 bases between the germline ends. Reading the germline V gene gives CDR1 ENHRY and CDR2 SYGVKD. The CDR3 goes from the cysteine to the phenylalanine over 16 residues. Of the read, only the CDR3 DNA is kept; its 48 bases are in frame from base 1. The meaning of the sample's time point label: baseline before first vaccination. Vaccinee samples were obtained from the UK trials COV001 and COV002, which included a single-blind randomized controlled phase 2/3 trial of AZD1222 (ChAdOx1 nCoV-19) in healthy adults. For TCRbeta chain sequencing, PBMC samples from trial participants were taken at day 0 and at day 28 after the second dose. The CDR3 regions of human TCRbeta chains were analyzed by immunosequencing. Per the original workflow: Repertoire TCRs were checked for matches against a reference library of SARS-CoV-2-specific TCRs that had been generated using the MIRA antigen-specificity platform. Breadth was defined as the fraction of unique TCRs that were SARS-CoV-2-associated, and depth was defined as the fraction of total T cells that were SARS-CoV-2-associated. Using the MIRA data, each spike-specific TCR was mapped to the spike region that the TCR reacts to and placed in a CD4 or CD8 class. Log10-transformed breadth and depth values were compared by one-way ANOVA with Sidak's multiple comparisons tests. The clones in this table, taken by TCRdb from immuneACCESS, are in-frame only. Not every clone is retained; where verified, under half of the shortfall comes from an unresolved V gene, and the cause of the rest is unknown. V and J calls and clone size follow that table, whereas D and trimming were derived from the DNA. The sample table lists about 130,000 clones, approximately 88% of them with a count of one. The biggest ten clones account for approximately 4.5% of the sample.

The material sequenced was peripheral blood, taken on day 0 of AZD1222 vaccination. The chain couples TRBV10-3 to TRBJ2-5; tentative D gene TRBD2, with 6 bases matching. The source is an adult in good health. The nucleotides read TGTGCCATCAGCCCTGGAGGGGACTCCGAGGGAGAGACCCAGTACTTC. It encodes CAISPGGDSEGETQYF.